This record concerns one T cell receptor beta chain sequence. In the authors' methods: Nucleated cell counts were estimated from reference gene primer amplification. The protocol was immunoSEQ multiplex PCR, while the TCRdb copy is restricted to in-frame clones and leaves out a portion. That table gives V, J and clone size, and the DNA gave D and trimming. The sample includes about 230,000 clones, approximately 84% seen only once; the top ten take around 1%. The data originate from a study of blood T cell repertoires in COVID-19. With 4 bases clipped from V and 3 bases from J, the junction kept 8 bases outside the gene matches. CDR3 length: 16 amino acids. Germline CDR1 reads SGHDT; CDR2 reads YYEEEE.

J is TRBJ1-1 and V is TRBV5-6, with TRBD1 identical over 11 bases. Sequencing was carried out using peripheral blood. The TCR was taken from a man in his forties with acute or convalescent COVID-19. The CDR3 loop reads CASSKGDRGVDTEAFF. CDR3 sequence (DNA): TGTGCCAGCAGCAAAGGGGACAGGGGGGTGGACACTGAAGCTTTCTTT.